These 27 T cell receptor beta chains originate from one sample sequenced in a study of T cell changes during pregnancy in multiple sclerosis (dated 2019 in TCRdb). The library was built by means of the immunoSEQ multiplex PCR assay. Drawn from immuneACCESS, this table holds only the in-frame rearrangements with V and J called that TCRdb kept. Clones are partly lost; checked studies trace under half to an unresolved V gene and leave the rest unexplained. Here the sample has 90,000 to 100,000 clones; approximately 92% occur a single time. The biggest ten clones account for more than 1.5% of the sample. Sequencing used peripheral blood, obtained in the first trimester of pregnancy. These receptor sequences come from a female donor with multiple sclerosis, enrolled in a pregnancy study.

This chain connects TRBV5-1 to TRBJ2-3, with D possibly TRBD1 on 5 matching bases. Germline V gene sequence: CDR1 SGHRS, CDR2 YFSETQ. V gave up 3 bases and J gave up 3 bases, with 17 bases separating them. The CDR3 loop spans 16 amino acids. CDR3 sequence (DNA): TGCGCCAGCAGCTCGGAGCAGGGCGTTAGAACAGATACGCAGTATTTT. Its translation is CASSSEQGVRTDTQYF.

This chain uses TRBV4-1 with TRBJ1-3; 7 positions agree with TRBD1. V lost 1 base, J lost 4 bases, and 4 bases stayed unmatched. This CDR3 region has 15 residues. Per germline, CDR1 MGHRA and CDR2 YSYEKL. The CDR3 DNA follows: TGCGCCAGCAGCCAAGGACAGGGTTTAGGAAACACCATATATTTT. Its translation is CASSQGQGLGNTIYF.

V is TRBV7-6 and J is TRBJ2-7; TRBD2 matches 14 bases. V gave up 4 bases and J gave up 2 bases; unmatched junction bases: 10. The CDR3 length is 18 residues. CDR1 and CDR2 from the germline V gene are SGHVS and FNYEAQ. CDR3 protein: CASSSFLPGLAGAYEQYF. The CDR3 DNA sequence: TGTGCCAGCAGCTCCTTTCTCCCGGGACTAGCGGGAGCCTACGAGCAGTACTTC.

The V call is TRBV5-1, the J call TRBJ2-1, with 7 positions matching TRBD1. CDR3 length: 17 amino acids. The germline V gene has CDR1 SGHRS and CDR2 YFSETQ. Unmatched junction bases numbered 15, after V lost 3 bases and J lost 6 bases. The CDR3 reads CASSSYPDRSRSNEQFF. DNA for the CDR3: TGCGCCAGCAGCTCCTATCCGGACAGGAGTCGGTCCAATGAGCAGTTCTTC. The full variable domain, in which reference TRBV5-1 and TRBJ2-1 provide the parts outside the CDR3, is KAGVTQTPRYLIKTRGQQVTLSCSPISGHRSVSWYQQTPGQGLQFLFEYFSETQRNKGNFPGRFSGRQFSNSRSEMNVSTLELGDSALYLCASSSYPDRSRSNEQFFGPGTRLTVL.

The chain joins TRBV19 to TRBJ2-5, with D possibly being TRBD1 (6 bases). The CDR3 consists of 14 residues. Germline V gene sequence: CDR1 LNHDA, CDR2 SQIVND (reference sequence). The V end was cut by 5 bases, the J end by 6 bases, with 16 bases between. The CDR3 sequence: CASSSGPGVQTQYF. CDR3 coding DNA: TGTGCCAGTAGTTCCGGGCCAGGGGTCCAGACCCAGTACTTC.

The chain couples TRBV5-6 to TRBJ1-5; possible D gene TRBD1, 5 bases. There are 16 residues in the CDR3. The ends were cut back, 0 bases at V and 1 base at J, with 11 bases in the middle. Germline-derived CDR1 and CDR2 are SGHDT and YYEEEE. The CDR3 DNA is TGTGCCAGCAGCTTGGCAGGGTATAGGAGCAATCAGCCCCAGCATTTT. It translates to CASSLAGYRSNQPQHF.

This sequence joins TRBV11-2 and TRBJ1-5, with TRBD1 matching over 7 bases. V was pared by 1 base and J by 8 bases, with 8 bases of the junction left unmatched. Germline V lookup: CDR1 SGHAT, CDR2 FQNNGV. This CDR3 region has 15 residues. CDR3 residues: CASSLGDRTGEPQHF. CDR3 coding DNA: TGTGCCAGCAGCTTAGGGGACAGAACTGGGGAGCCCCAGCATTTT.

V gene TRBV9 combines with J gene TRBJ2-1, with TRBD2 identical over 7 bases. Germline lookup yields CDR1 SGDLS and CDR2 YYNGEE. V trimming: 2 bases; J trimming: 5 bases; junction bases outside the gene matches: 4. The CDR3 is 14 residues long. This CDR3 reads CASSVGTNHNEQFF. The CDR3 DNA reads TGTGCCAGCAGCGTCGGGACTAACCACAATGAGCAGTTCTTC.

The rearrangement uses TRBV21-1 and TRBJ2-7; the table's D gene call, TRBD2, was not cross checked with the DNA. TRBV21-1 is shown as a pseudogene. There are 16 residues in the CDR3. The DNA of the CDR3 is TGTGCCAGCAGCAAAGCGCACCGGGAGGGATCCTACGAGCAGTACTTC. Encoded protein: CASSKAHREGSYEQYF.

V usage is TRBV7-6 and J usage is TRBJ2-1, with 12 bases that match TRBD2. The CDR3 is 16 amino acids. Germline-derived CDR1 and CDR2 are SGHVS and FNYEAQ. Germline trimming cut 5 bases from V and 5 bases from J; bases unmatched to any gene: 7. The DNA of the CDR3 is TGTGCCAGCAGCGAAGAACGGACTAGCGGGAACAATGAGCAGTTCTTC. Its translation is CASSEERTSGNNEQFF.

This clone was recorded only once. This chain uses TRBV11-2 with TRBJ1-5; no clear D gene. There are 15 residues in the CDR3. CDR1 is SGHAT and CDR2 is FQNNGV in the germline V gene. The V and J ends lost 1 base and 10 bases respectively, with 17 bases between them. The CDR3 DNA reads TGTGCCAGCAGCTTAGGAGGGCGACCCGGTCTCCCCCAGCATTTT. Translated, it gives CASSLGGRPGLPQHF.

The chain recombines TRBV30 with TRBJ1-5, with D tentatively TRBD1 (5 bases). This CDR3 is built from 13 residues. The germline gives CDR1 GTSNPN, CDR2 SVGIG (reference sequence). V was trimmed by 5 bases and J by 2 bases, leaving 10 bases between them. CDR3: CAWGGGGNQPQHF. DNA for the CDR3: TGTGCCTGGGGGGGAGGGGGCAATCAGCCCCAGCATTTT.

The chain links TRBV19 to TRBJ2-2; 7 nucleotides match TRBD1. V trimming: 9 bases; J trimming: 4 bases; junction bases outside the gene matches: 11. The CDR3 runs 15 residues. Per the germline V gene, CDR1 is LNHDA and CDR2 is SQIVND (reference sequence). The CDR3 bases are TGTGCCAGCCGATGGACAGGCTGGGGCACCGGGGAGCTGTTTTTT. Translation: CASRWTGWGTGELFF.

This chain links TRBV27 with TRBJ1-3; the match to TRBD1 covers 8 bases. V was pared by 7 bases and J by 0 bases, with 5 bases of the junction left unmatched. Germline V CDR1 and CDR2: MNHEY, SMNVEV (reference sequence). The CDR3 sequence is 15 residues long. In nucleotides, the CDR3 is TGTGCCAGCACTCAAACAGGGGGCTCTGGAAACACCATATATTTT. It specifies CASTQTGGSGNTIYF.

Here the CDR3 DNA reads TGCGCCAGCAGCCAAAGGATCACTAGCTCCTACAATGAGCAGTTCTTC. Its translation: CASSQRITSSYNEQFF. This chain uses TRBV4-1 with TRBJ2-1, with TRBD2 as a possible D gene (5 bases). Germline V gives CDR1 MGHRA, CDR2 YSYEKL. V dropped 2 bases and J dropped 0 bases, with 11 bases sitting between them. The length of the CDR3 is 16 residues.

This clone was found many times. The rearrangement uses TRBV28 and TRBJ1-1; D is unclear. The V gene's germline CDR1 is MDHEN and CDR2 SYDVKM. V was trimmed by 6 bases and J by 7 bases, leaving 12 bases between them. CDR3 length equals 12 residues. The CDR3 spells CASSPLGLEAFF. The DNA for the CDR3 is TGTGCCAGCAGCCCTCTTGGCCTTGAAGCTTTCTTT.

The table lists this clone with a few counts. The CDR3 nucleotides are TGTGCCAGCAGAGCTAGCGACTACGAGCAGTACTTC. This encodes CASRASDYEQYF. The chain joins TRBV27 to TRBJ2-7; TRBD2 is a possible D gene (6 bases). The germline gives CDR1 MNHEY, CDR2 SMNVEV (reference sequence). Trimming took off 6 bases at V and 3 bases at J, with 9 bases between the two ends. This CDR3 contains 12 residues.

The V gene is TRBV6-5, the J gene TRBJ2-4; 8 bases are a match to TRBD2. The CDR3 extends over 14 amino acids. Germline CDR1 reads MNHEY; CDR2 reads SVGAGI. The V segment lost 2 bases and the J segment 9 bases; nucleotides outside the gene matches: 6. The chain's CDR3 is CASSYGLGRAIQYF. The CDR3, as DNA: TGTGCCAGCAGTTACGGACTCGGGAGGGCCATTCAGTACTTC.

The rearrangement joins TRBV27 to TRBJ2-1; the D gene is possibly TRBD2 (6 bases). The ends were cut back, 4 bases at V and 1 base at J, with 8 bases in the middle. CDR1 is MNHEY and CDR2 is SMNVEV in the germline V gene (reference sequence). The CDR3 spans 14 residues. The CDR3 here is CASSYSGSYNEQFF. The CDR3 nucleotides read TGTGCCAGCAGTTATAGCGGTTCCTACAATGAGCAGTTCTTC.

The CDR3: CASSQFEAYEQYF. CDR3 coding DNA: TGCGCCAGCAGCCAATTCGAGGCCTACGAGCAGTACTTC. The chain recombines TRBV4-1 with TRBJ2-7; D is uncertain. V dropped 2 bases and J dropped 2 bases, with 7 bases sitting between them. The CDR3 length is 13 residues. Germline assignment: CDR1 MGHRA and CDR2 YSYEKL.

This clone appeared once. The CDR3 reads CASTLRGSYNEQFF. For the CDR3, the DNA is TGTGCCAGTACCCTCAGGGGCTCCTACAATGAGCAGTTCTTC. The rearrangement links TRBV19 to TRBJ2-1, with D possibly matching TRBD1 (6 bases). V was shortened by 7 bases and J by 0 bases, with 10 bases between the two germline ends. There are 14 residues in the CDR3. Germline CDR1 reads LNHDA; CDR2 reads SQIVND (reference sequence).

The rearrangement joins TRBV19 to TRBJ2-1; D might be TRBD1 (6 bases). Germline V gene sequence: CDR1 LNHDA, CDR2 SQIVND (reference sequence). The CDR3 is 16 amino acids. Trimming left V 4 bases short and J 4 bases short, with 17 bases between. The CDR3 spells CASSRQGLGPYNEQFF. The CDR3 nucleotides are TGTGCCAGTAGTAGGCAGGGGTTGGGCCCATACAATGAGCAGTTCTTC.

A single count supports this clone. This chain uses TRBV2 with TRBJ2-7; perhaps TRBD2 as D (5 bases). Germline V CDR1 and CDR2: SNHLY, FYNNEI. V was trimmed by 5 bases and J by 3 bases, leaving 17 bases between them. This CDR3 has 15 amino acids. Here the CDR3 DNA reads TGTGCCAGCAGTATTGGCGGGCCCACTTACTACGAGCAGTACTTC. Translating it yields CASSIGGPTYYEQYF.

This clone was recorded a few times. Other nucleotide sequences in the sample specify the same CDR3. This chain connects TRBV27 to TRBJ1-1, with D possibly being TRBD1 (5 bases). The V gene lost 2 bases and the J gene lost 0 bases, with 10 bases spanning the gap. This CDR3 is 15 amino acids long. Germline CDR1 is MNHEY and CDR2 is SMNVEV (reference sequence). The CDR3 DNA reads TGTGCCAGCAGTTTAAGTCCAGGGATGAACACTGAAGCTTTCTTT. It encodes CASSLSPGMNTEAFF.

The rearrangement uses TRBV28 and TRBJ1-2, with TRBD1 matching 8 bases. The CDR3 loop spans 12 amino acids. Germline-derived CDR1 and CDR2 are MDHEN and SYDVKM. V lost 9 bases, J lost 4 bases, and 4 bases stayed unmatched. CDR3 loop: CASSGQGYGYTF. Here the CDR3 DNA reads TGTGCCAGTTCCGGACAGGGCTATGGCTACACCTTC.

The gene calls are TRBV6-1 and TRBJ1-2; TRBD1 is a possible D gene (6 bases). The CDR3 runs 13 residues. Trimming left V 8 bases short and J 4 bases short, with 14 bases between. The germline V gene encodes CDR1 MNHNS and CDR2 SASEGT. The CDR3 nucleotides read TGTGCCAGCCTTTCCGACAGGCTCTATGGCTACACCTTC. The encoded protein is CASLSDRLYGYTF.

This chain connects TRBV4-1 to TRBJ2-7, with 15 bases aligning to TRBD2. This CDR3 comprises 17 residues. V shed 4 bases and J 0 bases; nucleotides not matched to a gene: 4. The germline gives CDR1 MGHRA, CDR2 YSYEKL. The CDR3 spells CASSPGLAGGSSYEQYF. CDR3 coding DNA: TGCGCCAGCAGCCCGGGACTAGCGGGAGGTAGCTCCTACGAGCAGTACTTC.